This T cell receptor (beta chain) was recovered during a study of metastatic and nonmetastatic thyroid tumors. Study context: It was across blood and tumor or nodule tissue from malignant and benign thyroid patients that repertoires were compared.

Study outcomes and limitations: The reported finding was significantly higher TCR beta diversity in malignant thyroid tumors relative to benign nodules, in blood and tumor.

Germline CDR1 and CDR2: SGHRS and YFSETQ. The CDR3 totals 16 residues. Patients had received no treatment of any kind before thyroid surgery. Per the original methods: Researchers built a distant-metastasis classifier for papillary thyroid cancer that drew on CDR3 differences across clinicopathological groups. TCRdb reanalyzed the PCR reads via MiXCR. TCRdb's processing, not the authors' own work, is the source of the V and J calls. The sample holds about 41,000 clones, less than 25% seen once. Regarding this clone: Antigen unknown. One junction end disagrees with the germline gene, perhaps due to a read error. This sample also contains other DNA sequences that code for the same CDR3.

The sample comprised tumor tissue. The clonotype originates from a female donor with papillary thyroid cancer or a benign thyroid nodule (not recorded which). Some clones in this sample may be carry-over from other donors' samples. The V gene is TRBV5-1, the J gene TRBJ2-7, with D unclear. CDR3 bases: TGCGCCAGCAGCCCAAATGACCTTTCATGGTACTACGAGCAGTACTTT. Its protein product is CASSPNDLSWYYEQYF. Full variable domain (remainder filled in from reference TRBV5-1 and TRBJ2-7): KAGVTQTPRYLIKTRGQQVTLSCSPISGHRSVSWYQQTPGQGLQFLFEYFSETQRNKGNFPGRFSGRQFSNSRSEMNVSTLELGDSALYLCASSPNDLSWYYEQYFGPGTRLTVT.